This record concerns one T cell receptor beta chain sequence. Its cognate antigen is unknown. Arm-PCR of CDR3 regions with iRepertoire HTBI primers generated TCR beta libraries. How the authors handled the data: The identification of approximately 62 TRBV and 14 to 15 TRBJ segments was made across samples. TCRdb ran MiXCR on the multiplex PCR reads and lists one entry per CDR3 protein. TCRdb, not the original authors, processed these V and J calls. The table lists over 650,000 distinct CDR3 sequences, 30% of them singletons. Time point given: persistent/refractory GD, antithyroid drugs over 5 years with positive TRAb. PBMC RNA served as the TCR library source. Around 8.2 milliliters of peripheral blood went into EDTA tubes. The source of the sample is a study of regulatory T cells in long-lasting Graves disease. Study-level information: With positive TSH receptor antibodies and over 5 years of antithyroid drugs, Graves' disease was considered persistent.

Study observations and caveats: Only peripheral blood was studied, not thyroid tissue.

This CDR3 spans 12 amino acids. The germline V gene has CDR1 SQVTM and CDR2 ANQGSEA. V was cut by 2 bases and J by 0 bases, with 5 bases left in between. The sequence was obtained from a female donor with Graves disease. The sample in question was peripheral blood mononuclear cells (PBMCs), obtained when the disease was refractory, from a patient treated with antithyroid drugs. The rearrangement links TRBV29-1 to TRBJ2-7; D gene ambiguous. The CDR3 loop is CSVESASYEQYF. The DNA of the CDR3 is TGCAGCGTTGAAAGCGCCTCCTACGAGCAGTACTTC.